This T cell receptor (beta chain) was documented in a study of T cells in Graves' hyperthyroidism and ophthalmopathy. Study overall: Peripheral blood was taken when the disease was first diagnosed, before any treatment began.

Amplification yielded TCR beta CDR3 regions, with RNA transcripts as the source. RT-PCR in the first round (using the HTBI primer set) targeted the TCR CDR3. TCRdb analysed the multiplex PCR reads with MiXCR anew, one entry per CDR3 protein. The table includes 250,000 to 400,000 distinct CDR3 sequences, roughly an eighth detected once. Enrolled ophthalmopathy patients presented with a Clinical Activity Score of at least 3, a NOSPECS grade of at least 4, and disease duration under 3 months. Diagnoses were made from clinical symptoms, serum measures (thyroxine and TRAb), thyroid ultrasound and orbital computed tomography. V lost 4 bases and J lost 5, with 9 bases in between. CDR3 size: 12 residues. Germline V CDR1 and CDR2: SEHNR, FQNEAQ (reference sequence).

The clonotype originates from a woman in her thirties or forties with Graves' ophthalmopathy. The J gene is TRBJ2-7, the V gene TRBV7-9; D unresolved. The sample taken for sequencing was blood. The CDR3 DNA is TGTGCCAGCAGCTCAAGACTTAACGAGCAGTACTTC. Amino acid sequence: CASSSRLNEQYF.